The rows below give T cell receptor beta chains drawn from one sample of a study of cytomegalovirus exposure and HLA in healthy donors. The data were produced by immunoSEQ multiplex PCR, yet TCRdb's version contains in-frame clones alone and is incomplete. This repertoire comprises about 140,000 clones; its ten largest clones make up around 2.2%. Sequences were obtained from PBMCs. The receptors come from a young woman in good health and CMV-seronegative. Both conserved end residues are part of each CDR3. A D gene is named only where the DNA matches it firmly.

J gene,V gene,D gene,CDR3 DNA,CDR3 protein
TRBJ1-1,TRBV30,TRBD1,TGTGCCTGGTCAGGGGGCTATGGAGAAGCTTTCTTT,CAWSGGYGEAFF
TRBJ2-1,TRBV30,TRBD2,TGTGCCTGGAGTGGACTAGCGGGAACGGCGGGTTACAATGAGCAGTTCTTC,CAWSGLAGTAGYNEQFF
TRBJ1-2,TRBV7-8,-,TGTGCCAGCAGCTTAGCGCGGTCAGGGCTTAACTATGGCTACACCTTC,CASSLARSGLNYGYTF
TRBJ1-4,TRBV11-3,-,TGTGCCAGCAGCTTAGACACCCCCAGGGGCAGGAGTGAAAAACTGTTTTTT,CASSLDTPRGRSEKLFF
TRBJ2-2,TRBV9,-,TGTGCCAGTAGCGTATCGGGTCTGAACACCGGGGAGCTGTTTTTT,CASSVSGLNTGELFF
TRBJ1-1,TRBV11-3,-,TGTGCCAGCAGCTTAGATCGCCAGTCTGAAGCTTTCTTT,CASSLDRQSEAFF
TRBJ2-5,TRBV30,TRBD1,TGTGCCTGGAGTGTAAAGGGGGCTGGGGAGACCCAGTACTTC,CAWSVKGAGETQYF
TRBJ2-2,TRBV7-9,TRBD2,TGTGCCAGCAGCCTTATCCCTACTAGCGGGAGGGCCCCCACCGGGGAGCTGTTTTTT,CASSLIPTSGRAPTGELFF
TRBJ2-5,TRBV5-1,TRBD2,TGCGCCAGCAGCTCTTCCCGGGGAGGGCTGGAGACCCAGTACTTC,CASSSSRGGLETQYF
TRBJ1-1,TRBV29-1,-,TGCAGCGTCACGAACAGGGTAAAGGAAACTGAAGCTTTCTTT,CSVTNRVKETEAFF
TRBJ2-2,TRBV5-1,-,TGCGCCAGCAGCTTTCTGGGGACTCGAGCCACCGGGGAGCTGTTTTTT,CASSFLGTRATGELFF
TRBJ1-1,TRBV5-6,-,TGTGCCAGCAGCTTGGCCGGCAGGGGGAACACTGAAGCTTTCTTT,CASSLAGRGNTEAFF
TRBJ1-2,TRBV4-1,-,TGCGCCAGCAGCCAAGATCTGACAGGCGCCGGCGATGGCTACACCTTC,CASSQDLTGAGDGYTF
TRBJ1-5,TRBV9,-,TGTGCCAGCAGCGTAGGAGTGGGCAATCAGCCCCAGCATTTT,CASSVGVGNQPQHF
TRBJ2-1,TRBV11-3,TRBD2,TGTGCCAGCAGCTCTAGGACTAGCGGGAGGGCCAGCTCCTACAATGAGCAGTTCTTC,CASSSRTSGRASSYNEQFF
TRBJ2-1,TRBV29-1,TRBD2,TGCAGCGTTGAGTCCCTAGCGGGAGTCGGTGAGCAGTTCTTC,CSVESLAGVGEQFF
TRBJ2-6,TRBV19,-,TGTGCCAGTAGCGAGGGCTTTGGGGCCAACGTCCTGACTTTC,CASSEGFGANVLTF
TRBJ1-2,TRBV19,TRBD1,TGTGCCAGTAGTATACGGACAGGGGGAAACTATGGCTACACCTTC,CASSIRTGGNYGYTF
TRBJ1-1,TRBV2,-,TGTGCCAGCAGTGAACGCCGGGGACTTCGTGAAGCTTTCTTT,CASSERRGLREAFF
TRBJ1-1,TRBV4-2,-,TGTGCCAGCAGCCTGGGGCCTATTAACACTGAAGCTTTCTTT,CASSLGPINTEAFF
TRBJ2-1,TRBV27,-,TGTGCCACAGATCAGGGGACGGGTAGCTCCTACAATGAGCAGTTCTTC,CATDQGTGSSYNEQFF
TRBJ2-3,TRBV19,-,TGTGCCAGTAGTATTGTGGCTAGCACAGATACGCAGTATTTT,CASSIVASTDTQYF
TRBJ2-1,TRBV27,-,TGTGCCAGCAGAATCCTTATAGCCGATGAGCAGTTCTTC,CASRILIADEQFF
TRBJ2-4,TRBV15,TRBD1,TGTGCCACCAGCACCACCACAGGGGGGATAAGTTTAAACATTCAGTACTTC,CATSTTTGGISLNIQYF
TRBJ2-1,TRBV13,-,TGTGCCAGCAGCTTAGGGGACAGCAAAAACAATGAGCAGTTCTTC,CASSLGDSKNNEQFF
TRBJ2-1,TRBV5-1,TRBD1,TGCGCCAGCAGCTTCGCAGGGACAGGGATAAATGAGCAGTTCTTC,CASSFAGTGINEQFF
TRBJ1-1,TRBV25-1,-,TGTGCCAGCAGTGGATCGGGGTTGAACACTGAAGCTTTCTTT,CASSGSGLNTEAFF
TRBJ1-5,TRBV9,-,TGTGCCAGCAGCGTAGATGAAGCCCAGCCCCAGCATTTT,CASSVDEAQPQHF
TRBJ2-3,TRBV4-3,TRBD2,TGCGCCAGCAGCCAAGATCGCGTAACTAGCGGGAATCTGGTACCCTTCACAGATACGCAGTATTTT,CASSQDRVTSGNLVPFTDTQYF
TRBJ1-1,TRBV5-1,-,TGCGCCAGCAGCTTAGTAGGGGAGGGCACTGAAGCTTTCTTT,CASSLVGEGTEAFF